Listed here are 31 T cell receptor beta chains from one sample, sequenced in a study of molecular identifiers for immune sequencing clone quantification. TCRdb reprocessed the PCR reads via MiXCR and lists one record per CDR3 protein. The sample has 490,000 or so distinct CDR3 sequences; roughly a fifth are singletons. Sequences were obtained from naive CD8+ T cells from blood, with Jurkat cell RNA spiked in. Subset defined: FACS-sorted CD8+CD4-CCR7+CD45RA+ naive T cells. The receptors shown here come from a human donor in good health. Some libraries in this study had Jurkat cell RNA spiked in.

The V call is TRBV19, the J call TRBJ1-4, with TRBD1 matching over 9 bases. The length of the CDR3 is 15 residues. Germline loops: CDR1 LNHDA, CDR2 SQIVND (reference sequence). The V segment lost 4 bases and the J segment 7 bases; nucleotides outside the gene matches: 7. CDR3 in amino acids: CASSRADRGPEKLFF. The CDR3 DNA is TGTGCCAGTAGTAGGGCGGACAGGGGACCTGAAAAACTGTTTTTT.

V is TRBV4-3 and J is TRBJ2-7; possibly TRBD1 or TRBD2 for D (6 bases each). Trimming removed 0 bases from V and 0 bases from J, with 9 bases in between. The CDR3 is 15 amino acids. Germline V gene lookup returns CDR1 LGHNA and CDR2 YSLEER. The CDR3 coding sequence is TGCGCCAGCAGCCAAGACGGGGGACACTCCTACGAGCAGTACTTC. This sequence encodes CASSQDGGHSYEQYF.

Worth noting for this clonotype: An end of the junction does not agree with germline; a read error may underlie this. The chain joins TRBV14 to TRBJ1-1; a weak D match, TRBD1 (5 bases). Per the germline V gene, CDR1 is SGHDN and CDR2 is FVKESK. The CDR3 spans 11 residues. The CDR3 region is CAGSQGTEAFF. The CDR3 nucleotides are TGTGCCGGCAGCCAGGGTACTGAAGCTTTCTTT. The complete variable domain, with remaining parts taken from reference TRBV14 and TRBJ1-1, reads EAGVTQFPSHSVIEKGQTVTLRCDPISGHDNLYWYRRVMGKEIKFLLHFVKESKQDESGMPNNRFLAERTGGTYSTLKVQPAELEDSGVYFCAGSQGTEAFFGQGTRLTVV.

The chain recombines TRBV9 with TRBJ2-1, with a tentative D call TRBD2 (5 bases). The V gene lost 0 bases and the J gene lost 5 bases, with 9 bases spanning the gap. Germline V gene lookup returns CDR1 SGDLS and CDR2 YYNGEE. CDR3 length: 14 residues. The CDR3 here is CASSVGGIDNEQFF. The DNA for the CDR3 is TGTGCCAGCAGCGTAGGAGGGATCGACAATGAGCAGTTCTTC.

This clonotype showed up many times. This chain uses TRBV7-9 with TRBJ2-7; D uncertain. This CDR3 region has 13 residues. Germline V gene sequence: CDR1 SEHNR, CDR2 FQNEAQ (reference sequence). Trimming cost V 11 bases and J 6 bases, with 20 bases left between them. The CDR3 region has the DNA TGTGCCGCCCGTTCGCCCGGTGAATTCGAGCAGTACTTC. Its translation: CAARSPGEFEQYF. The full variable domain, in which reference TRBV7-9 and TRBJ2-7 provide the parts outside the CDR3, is DTGVSQNPRHKITKRGQNVTFRCDPISEHNRLYWYRQTLGQGPEFLTYFQNEAQLEKSRLLSDRFSAERPKGSFSTLEIQRTEQGDSAMYLCAARSPGEFEQYFGPGTRLTVT.

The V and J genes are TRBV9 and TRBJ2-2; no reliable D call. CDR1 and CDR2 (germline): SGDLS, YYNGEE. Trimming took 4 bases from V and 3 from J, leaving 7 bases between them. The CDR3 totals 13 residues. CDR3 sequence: CASSSQDTGELFF. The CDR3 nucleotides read TGTGCCAGCAGCTCCCAGGACACCGGGGAGCTGTTTTTT.

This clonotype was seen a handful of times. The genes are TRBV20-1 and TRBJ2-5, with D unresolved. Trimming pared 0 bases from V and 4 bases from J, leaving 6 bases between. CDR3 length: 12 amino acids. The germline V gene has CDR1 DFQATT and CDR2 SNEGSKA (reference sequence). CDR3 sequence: CSARDSRETQYF. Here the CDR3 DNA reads TGCAGTGCTAGAGATTCCCGAGAGACCCAGTACTTC.

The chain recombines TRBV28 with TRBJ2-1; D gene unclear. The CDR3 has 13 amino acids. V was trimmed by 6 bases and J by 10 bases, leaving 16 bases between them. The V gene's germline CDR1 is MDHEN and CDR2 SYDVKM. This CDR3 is CASSPGPRVEQFF. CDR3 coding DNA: TGTGCCAGCAGCCCTGGGCCCCGGGTCGAGCAGTTCTTC. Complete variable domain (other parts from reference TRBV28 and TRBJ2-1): DVKVTQSSRYLVKRTGEKVFLECVQDMDHENMFWYRQDPGLGLRLIYFSYDVKMKEKGDIPEGYSVSREKKERFSLILESASTNQTSMYLCASSPGPRVEQFFGPGTRLTVL.

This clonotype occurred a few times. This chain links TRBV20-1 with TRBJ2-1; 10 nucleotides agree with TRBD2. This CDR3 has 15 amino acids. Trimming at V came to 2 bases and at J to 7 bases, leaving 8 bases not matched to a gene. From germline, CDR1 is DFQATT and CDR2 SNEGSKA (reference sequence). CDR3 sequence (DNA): TGCAGTGCTAGACCATTGGGACTAGCGATGAATGAGCAGTTCTTC. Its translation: CSARPLGLAMNEQFF.

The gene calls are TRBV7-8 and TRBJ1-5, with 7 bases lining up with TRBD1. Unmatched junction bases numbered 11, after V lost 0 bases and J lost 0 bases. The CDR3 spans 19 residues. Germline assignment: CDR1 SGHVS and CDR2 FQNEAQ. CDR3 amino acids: CASSLAPGTASYSNQPQHF. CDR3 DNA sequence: TGTGCCAGCAGCTTAGCCCCCGGGACAGCCTCGTATAGCAATCAGCCCCAGCATTTT.

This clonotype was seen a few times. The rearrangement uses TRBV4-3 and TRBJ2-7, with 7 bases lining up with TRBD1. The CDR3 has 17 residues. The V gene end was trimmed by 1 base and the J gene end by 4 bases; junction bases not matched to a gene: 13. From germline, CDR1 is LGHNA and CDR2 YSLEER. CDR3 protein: CASSQATFGTAKYEQYF. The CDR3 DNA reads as TGCGCCAGCAGCCAAGCAACCTTCGGGACAGCAAAATACGAGCAGTACTTC.

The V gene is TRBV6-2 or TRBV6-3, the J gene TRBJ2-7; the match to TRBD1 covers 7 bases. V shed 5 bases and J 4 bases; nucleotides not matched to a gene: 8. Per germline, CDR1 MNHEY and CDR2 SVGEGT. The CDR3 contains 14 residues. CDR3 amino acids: CASSHRDRTYEQYF. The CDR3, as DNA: TGTGCCAGCAGTCACCGGGACAGAACATACGAGCAGTACTTC.

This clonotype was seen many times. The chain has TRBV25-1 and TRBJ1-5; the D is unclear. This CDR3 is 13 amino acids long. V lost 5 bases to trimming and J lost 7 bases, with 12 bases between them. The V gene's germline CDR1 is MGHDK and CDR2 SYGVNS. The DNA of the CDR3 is TGTGCCAGCAGTCTACCTGGAGGGCAGCCCCAGCATTTT. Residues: CASSLPGGQPQHF.

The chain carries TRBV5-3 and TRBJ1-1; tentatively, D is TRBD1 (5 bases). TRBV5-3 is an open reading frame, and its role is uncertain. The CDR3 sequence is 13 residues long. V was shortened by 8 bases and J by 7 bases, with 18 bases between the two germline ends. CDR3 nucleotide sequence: TGTGCCAGCAGCGGTGTGGGGGACTTTGAAGCTTTCTTT. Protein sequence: CASSGVGDFEAFF.

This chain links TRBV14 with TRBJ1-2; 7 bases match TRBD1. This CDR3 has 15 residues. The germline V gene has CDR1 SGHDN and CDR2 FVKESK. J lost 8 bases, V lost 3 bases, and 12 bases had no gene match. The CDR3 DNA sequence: TGTGCCAGCAGCCAGAGGACAGGATTCTTGGAGGGCTACACCTTC. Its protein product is CASSQRTGFLEGYTF. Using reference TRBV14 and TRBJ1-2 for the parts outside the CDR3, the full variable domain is EAGVTQFPSHSVIEKGQTVTLRCDPISGHDNLYWYRRVMGKEIKFLLHFVKESKQDESGMPNNRFLAERTGGTYSTLKVQPAELEDSGVYFCASSQRTGFLEGYTFGSGTRLTVV.

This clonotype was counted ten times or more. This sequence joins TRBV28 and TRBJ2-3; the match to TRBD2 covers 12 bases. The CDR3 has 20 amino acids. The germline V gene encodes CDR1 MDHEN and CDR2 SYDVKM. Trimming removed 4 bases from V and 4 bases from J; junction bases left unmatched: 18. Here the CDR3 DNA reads TGTGCCAGCAGTTCAATCACGGGGGTTTCTAGCGGGAGGGCCCCAGATACGCAGTATTTT. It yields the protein CASSSITGVSSGRAPDTQYF.

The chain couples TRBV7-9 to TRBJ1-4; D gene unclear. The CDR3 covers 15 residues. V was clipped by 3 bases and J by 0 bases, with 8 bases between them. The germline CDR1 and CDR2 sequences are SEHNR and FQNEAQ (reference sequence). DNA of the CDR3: TGTGCCAGCAGCTTCGGAGTAGCAACTAATGAAAAACTGTTTTTT. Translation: CASSFGVATNEKLFF. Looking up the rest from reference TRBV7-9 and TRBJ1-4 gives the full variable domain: DTGVSQNPRHKITKRGQNVTFRCDPISEHNRLYWYRQTLGQGPEFLTYFQNEAQLEKSRLLSDRFSAERPKGSFSTLEIQRTEQGDSAMYLCASSFGVATNEKLFFGSGTQLSVL.

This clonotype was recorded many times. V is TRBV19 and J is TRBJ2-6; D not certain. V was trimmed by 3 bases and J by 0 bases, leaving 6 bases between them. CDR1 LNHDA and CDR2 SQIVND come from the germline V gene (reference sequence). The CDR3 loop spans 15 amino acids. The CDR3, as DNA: TGTGCCAGTAGTATCCCCCCCTCTGGGGCCAACGTCCTGACTTTC. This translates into CASSIPPSGANVLTF.

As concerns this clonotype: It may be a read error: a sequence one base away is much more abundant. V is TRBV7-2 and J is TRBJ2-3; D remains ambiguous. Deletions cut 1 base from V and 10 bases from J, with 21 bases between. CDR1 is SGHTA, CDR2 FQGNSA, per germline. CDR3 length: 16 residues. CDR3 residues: CASSLVSGSYMDAQYF. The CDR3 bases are TGTGCCAGCAGCTTAGTGTCGGGTTCATATATGGATGCGCAGTATTTT.

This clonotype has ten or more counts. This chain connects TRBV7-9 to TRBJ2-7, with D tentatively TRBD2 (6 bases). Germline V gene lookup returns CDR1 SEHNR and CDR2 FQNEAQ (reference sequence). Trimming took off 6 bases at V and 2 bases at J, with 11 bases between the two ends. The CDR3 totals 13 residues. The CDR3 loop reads CASSPPGAYEQYF. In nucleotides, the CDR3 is TGTGCCAGCAGTCCCCCGGGGGCCTACGAGCAGTACTTC.

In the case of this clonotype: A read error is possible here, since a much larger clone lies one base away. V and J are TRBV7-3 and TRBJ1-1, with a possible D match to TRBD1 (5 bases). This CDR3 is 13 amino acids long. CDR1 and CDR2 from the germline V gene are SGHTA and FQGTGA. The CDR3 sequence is CAGSFDRYTEAFF. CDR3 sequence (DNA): TGTGCCGGCAGCTTTGACAGATACACTGAAGCTTTCTTT.

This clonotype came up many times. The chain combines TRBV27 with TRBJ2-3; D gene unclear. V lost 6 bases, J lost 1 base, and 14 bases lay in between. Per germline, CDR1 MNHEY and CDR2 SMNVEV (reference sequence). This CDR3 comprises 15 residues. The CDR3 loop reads CASSPSTARTDTQYF. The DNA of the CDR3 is TGTGCCAGCAGCCCGAGTACAGCCCGCACAGATACGCAGTATTTT.

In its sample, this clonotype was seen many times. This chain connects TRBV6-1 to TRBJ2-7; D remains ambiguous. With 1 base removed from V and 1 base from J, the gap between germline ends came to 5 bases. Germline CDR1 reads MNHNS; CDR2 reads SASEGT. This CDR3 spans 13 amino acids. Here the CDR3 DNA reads TGTGCCAGCAGTGAAGGCTGGTCCTACGAGCAGTACTTC. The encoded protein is CASSEGWSYEQYF.

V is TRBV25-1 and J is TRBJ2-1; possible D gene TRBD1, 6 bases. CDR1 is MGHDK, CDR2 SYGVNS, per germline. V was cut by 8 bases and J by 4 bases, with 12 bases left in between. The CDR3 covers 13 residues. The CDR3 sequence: CASRDRGYNEQFF. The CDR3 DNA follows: TGTGCCAGCCGAGATAGGGGGTACAATGAGCAGTTCTTC.

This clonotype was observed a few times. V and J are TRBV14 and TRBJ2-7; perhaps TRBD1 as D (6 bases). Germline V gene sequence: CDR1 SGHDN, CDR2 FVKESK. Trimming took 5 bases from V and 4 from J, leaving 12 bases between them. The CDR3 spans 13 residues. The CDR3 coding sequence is TGTGCCAGCAGCAACGGACAGTGGTACGAGCAGTACTTC. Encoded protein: CASSNGQWYEQYF.

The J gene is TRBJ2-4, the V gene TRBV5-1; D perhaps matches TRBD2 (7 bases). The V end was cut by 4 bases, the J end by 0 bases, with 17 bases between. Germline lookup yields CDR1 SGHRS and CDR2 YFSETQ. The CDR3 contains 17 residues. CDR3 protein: CASSPGGRELAKNIQYF. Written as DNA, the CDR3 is TGCGCCAGCAGCCCGGGGGGCAGGGAATTAGCCAAAAACATTCAGTACTTC.

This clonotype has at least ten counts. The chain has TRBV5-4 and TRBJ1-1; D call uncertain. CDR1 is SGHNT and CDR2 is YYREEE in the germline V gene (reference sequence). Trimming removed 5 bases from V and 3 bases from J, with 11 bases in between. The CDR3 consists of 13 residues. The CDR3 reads CASSISGYTEAFF. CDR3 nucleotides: TGTGCCAGCAGTATCTCAGGCTACACTGAAGCTTTCTTT.

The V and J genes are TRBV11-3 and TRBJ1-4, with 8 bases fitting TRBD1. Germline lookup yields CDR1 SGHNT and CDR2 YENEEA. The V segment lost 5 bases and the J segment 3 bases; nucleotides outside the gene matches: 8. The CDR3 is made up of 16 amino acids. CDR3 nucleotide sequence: TGTGCCAGCAGCACGGCGTGGACAGGGTCTAATGAAAAACTGTTTTTT. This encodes CASSTAWTGSNEKLFF.

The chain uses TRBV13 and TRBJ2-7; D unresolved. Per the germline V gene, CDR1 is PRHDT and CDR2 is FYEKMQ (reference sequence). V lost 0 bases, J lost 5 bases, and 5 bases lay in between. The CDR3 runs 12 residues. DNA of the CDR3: TGTGCCAGCAGCTTAGGACGGAACGAGCAGTACTTC. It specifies CASSLGRNEQYF.

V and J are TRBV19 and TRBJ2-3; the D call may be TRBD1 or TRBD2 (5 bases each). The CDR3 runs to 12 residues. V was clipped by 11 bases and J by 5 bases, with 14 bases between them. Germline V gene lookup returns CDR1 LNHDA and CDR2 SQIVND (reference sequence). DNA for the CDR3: TGTGCCGCCGGGACGGGTGGAGATACGCAGTATTTT. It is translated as CAAGTGGDTQYF.

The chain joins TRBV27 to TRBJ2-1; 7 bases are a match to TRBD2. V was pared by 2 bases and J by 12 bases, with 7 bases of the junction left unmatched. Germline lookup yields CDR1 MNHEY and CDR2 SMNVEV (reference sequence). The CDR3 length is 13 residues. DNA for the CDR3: TGTGCCAGCAGTTTAGGAAGCGGGGCGGGGCAGTTCTTC. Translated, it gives CASSLGSGAGQFF.